This T cell receptor (beta chain) was retrieved from a study of blood T cell repertoires in COVID-19. Study overall: Researchers got acute and convalescent COVID-19 samples from the United States, Italy and Spain. Sources were T cells, B-cell-depleted T cells, or PBMCs; the material itself was cDNA or gDNA.

Authors' analysis steps: Amplification from reference gene primers served as the basis for estimated nucleated cell counts. The protocol was immunoSEQ multiplex PCR, while the TCRdb copy is restricted to in-frame clones and leaves out a portion. The DNA gave D and trimming, while V, J and clone size come from that table. The repertoire has some 230,000 clones, 75% to 90% of them found once; the top ten carry approximately 3.8%. Each participant's cohort was designated according to participant-reported clinical history. The material sequenced was PBMCs or T cells enriched from blood (not recorded which). The clonotype was recovered from a woman in her late teens or twenties in a cohort exposed to, infected with or recovered from COVID-19 (not recorded which).

CDR3 nucleotide sequence: TGCGCCAGCAGCCAACCGGGACTAGCGGGTATAGGGGATACGCAGTATTTT. It encodes CASSQPGLAGIGDTQYF. This chain links TRBV4-1 with TRBJ2-3, with 12 bases identical to TRBD2. Unmatched junction bases numbered 9, after V lost 2 bases and J lost 6 bases. Germline V gene sequence: CDR1 MGHRA, CDR2 YSYEKL. CDR3 size: 17 residues.